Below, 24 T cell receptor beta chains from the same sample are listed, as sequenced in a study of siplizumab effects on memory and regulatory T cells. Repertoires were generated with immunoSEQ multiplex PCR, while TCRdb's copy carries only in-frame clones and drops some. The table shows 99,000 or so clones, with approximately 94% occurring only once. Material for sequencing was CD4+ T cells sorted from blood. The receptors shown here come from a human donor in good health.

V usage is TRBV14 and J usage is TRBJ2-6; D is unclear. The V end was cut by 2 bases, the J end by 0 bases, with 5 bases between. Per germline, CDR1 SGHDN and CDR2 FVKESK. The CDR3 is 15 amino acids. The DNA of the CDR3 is TGTGCCAGCAGCCAAACCTTCTCTGGGGCCAACGTCCTGACTTTC. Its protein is CASSQTFSGANVLTF. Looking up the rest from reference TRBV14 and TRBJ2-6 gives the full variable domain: EAGVTQFPSHSVIEKGQTVTLRCDPISGHDNLYWYRRVMGKEIKFLLHFVKESKQDESGMPNNRFLAERTGGTYSTLKVQPAELEDSGVYFCASSQTFSGANVLTFGAGSRLTVL.

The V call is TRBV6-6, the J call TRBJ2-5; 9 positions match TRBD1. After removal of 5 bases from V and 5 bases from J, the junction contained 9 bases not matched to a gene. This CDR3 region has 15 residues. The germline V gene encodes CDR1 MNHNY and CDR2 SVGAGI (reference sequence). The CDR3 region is CASSTYRGQRETQYF. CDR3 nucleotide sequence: TGTGCCAGCAGTACCTACAGGGGGCAGAGGGAGACCCAGTACTTC.

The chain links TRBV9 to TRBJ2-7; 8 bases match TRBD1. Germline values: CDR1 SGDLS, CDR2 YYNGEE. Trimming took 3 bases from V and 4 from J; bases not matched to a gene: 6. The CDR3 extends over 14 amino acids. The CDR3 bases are TGTGCCAGCAGCGCCGGACAGGGTTATTACGAGCAGTACTTC. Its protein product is CASSAGQGYYEQYF.

The CDR3 spells CAISMGLARWSDTQYF. CDR3 in DNA: TGTGCCATCAGTATGGGACTAGCGCGGTGGTCAGATACGCAGTATTTT. The J gene is TRBJ2-3, the V gene TRBV10-3; 10 positions agree with TRBD2. Germline V gene sequence: CDR1 ENHRY, CDR2 SYGVKD. The CDR3 runs to 16 residues. With 5 bases clipped from V and 4 bases from J, the junction kept 9 bases outside the gene matches.

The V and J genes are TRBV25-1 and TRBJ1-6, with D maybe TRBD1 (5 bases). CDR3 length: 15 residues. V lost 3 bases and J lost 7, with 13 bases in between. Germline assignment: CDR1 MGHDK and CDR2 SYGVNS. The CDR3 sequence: CASSDRENPNSPLHF. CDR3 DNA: TGTGCCAGCAGTGACAGGGAAAACCCCAATTCACCCCTCCACTTT.

CDR3 DNA: TGTGCCTGGAGTGTTGGACAGGGGTTTGGCTACACCTTC. It encodes CAWSVGQGFGYTF. J is TRBJ1-2 and V is TRBV30; 9 bases line up with TRBD1. V dropped 0 bases and J dropped 7; count of bases not matched to a gene: 3. CDR1 is GTSNPN and CDR2 is SVGIG in the germline V gene (reference sequence). The CDR3 contains 13 residues.

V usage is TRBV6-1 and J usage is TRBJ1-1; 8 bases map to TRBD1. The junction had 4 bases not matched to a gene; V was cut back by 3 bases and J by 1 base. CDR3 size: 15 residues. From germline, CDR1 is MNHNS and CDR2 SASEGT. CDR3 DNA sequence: TGTGCCAGCAGTGACTGGACAGGGAAGAACACTGAAGCTTTCTTT. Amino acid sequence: CASSDWTGKNTEAFF.

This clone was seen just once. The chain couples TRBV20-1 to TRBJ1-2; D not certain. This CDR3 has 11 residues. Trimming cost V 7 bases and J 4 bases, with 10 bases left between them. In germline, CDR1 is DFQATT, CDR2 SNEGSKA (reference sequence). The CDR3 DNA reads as TGCAGTGTGGGAGGGCGCTATGGCTACACCTTC. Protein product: CSVGGRYGYTF.

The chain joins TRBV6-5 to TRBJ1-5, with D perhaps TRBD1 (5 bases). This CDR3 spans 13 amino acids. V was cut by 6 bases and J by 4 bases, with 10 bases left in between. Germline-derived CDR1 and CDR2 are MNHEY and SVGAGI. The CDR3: CASRPRVNQPQHF. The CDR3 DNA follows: TGTGCCAGCAGACCCAGGGTTAATCAGCCCCAGCATTTT.

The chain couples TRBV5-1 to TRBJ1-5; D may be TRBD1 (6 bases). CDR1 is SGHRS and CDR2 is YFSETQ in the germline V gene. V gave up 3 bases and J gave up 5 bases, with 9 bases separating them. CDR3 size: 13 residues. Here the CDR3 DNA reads TGCGCCAGCAGCTCGGACAGAGATCAGCCCCAGCATTTT. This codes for CASSSDRDQPQHF. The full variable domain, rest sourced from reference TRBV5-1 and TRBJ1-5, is KAGVTQTPRYLIKTRGQQVTLSCSPISGHRSVSWYQQTPGQGLQFLFEYFSETQRNKGNFPGRFSGRQFSNSRSEMNVSTLELGDSALYLCASSSDRDQPQHFGDGTRLSIL.

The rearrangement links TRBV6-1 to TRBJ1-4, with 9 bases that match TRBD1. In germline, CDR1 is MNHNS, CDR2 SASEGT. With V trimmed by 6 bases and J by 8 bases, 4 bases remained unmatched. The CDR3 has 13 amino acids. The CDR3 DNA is TGTGCCAGCAGCCGGGACAGGGACGAAAAACTGTTTTTT. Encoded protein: CASSRDRDEKLFF.

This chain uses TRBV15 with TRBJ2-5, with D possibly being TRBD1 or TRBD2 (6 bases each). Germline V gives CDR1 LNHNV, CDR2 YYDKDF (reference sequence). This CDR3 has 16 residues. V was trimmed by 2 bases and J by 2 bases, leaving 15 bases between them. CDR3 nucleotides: TGTGCCACCAGCAGACGGGGGCTTCCGGGACAAGAGACCCAGTACTTC. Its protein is CATSRRGLPGQETQYF.

For the CDR3, the DNA is TGTGCCAGCAGCTTGGACAGCACATCACCCCTCCACTTT. Protein product: CASSLDSTSPLHF. This rearrangement joins TRBV5-4 to TRBJ1-6, with no clear D. CDR1 and CDR2 (germline): SGHNT, YYREEE (reference sequence). Trimming cost V 0 bases and J 10 bases, with 8 bases left between them. The CDR3 consists of 13 residues.

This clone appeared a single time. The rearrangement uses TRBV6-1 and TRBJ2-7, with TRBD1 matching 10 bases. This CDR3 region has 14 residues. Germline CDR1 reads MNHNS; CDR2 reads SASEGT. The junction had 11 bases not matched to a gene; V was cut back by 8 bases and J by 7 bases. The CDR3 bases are TGTGCCAGCGCCACCGGGACAGGGGACAGGGAGCAGTACTTC. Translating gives CASATGTGDREQYF.

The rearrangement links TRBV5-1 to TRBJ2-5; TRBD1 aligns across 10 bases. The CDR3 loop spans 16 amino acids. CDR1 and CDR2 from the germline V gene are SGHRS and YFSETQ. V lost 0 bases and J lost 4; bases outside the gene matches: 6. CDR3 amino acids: CASSLGDRGFAETQYF. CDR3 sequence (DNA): TGCGCCAGCAGCTTGGGGGACAGGGGATTTGCAGAGACCCAGTACTTC.

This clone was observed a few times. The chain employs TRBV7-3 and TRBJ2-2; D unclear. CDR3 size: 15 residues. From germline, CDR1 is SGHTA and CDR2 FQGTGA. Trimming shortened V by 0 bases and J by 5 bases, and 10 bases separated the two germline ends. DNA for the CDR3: TGTGCCAGCAGCTTAACGGGGATGCGGACCGGGGAGCTGTTTTTT. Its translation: CASSLTGMRTGELFF. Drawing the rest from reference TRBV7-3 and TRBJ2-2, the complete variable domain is GAGVSQTPSNKVTEKGKYVELRCDPISGHTALYWYRQSLGQGPEFLIYFQGTGAADDSGLPNDRFFAVRPEGSVSTLKIQRTERGDSAVYLCASSLTGMRTGELFFGEGSRLTVL.

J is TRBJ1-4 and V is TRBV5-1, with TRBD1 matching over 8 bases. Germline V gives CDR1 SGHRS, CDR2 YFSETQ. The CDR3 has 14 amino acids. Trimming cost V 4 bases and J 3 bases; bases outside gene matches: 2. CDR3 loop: CASSRTGSNEKLFF. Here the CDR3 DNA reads TGCGCCAGCAGCCGGACAGGGTCTAATGAAAAACTGTTTTTT.

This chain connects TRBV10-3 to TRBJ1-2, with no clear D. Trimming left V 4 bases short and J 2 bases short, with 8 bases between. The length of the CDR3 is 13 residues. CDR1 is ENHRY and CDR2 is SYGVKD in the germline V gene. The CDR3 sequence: CAISGTENYGYTF. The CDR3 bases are TGTGCCATCAGTGGGACGGAGAACTATGGCTACACCTTC.

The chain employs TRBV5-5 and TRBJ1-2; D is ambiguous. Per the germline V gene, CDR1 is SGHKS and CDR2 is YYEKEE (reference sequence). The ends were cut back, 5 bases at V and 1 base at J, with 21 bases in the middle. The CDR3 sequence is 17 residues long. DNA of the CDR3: TGTGCCAGCAGAATGGACGGAAGCTTAACTTATAACTATGGCTACACCTTC. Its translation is CASRMDGSLTYNYGYTF. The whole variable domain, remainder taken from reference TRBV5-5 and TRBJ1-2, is DAGVTQSPTHLIKTRGQQVTLRCSPISGHKSVSWYQQVLGQGPQFIFQYYEKEERGRGNFPDRFSARQFPNYSSELNVNALLLGDSALYLCASRMDGSLTYNYGYTFGSGTRLTVV.

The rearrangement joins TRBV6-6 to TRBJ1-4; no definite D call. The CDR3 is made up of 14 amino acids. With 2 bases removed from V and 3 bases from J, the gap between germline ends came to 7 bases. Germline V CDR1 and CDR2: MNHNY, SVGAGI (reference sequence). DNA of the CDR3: TGTGCCAGCAGTTACAGGTCAGCTAATGAAAAACTGTTTTTT. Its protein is CASSYRSANEKLFF.

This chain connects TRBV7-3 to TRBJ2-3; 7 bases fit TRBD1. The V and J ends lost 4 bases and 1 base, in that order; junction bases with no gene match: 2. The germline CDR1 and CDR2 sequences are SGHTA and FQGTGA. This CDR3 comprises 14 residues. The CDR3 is CASSSGQGTDTQYF. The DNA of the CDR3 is TGTGCCAGCAGCTCAGGACAGGGCACAGATACGCAGTATTTT.

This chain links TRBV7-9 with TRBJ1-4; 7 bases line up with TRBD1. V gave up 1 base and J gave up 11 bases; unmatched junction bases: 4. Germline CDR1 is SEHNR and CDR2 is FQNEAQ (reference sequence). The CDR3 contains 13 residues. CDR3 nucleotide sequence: TGTGCCAGCAGCTTAGAGGGACAGTACAAACTGTTTTTT. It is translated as CASSLEGQYKLFF.

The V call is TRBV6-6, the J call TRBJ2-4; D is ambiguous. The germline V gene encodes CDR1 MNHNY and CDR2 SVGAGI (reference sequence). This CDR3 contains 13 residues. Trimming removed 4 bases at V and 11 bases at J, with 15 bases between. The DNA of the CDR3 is TGTGCCAGCAGTTCTCCAGGTTTGGCTTTTCAGTACTTC. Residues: CASSSPGLAFQYF.

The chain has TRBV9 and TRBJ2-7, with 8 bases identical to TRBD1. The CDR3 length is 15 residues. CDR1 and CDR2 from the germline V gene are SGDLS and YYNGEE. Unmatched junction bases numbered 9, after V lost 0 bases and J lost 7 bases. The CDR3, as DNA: TGTGCCAGCAGCGTAGGGGTCAGGGGGCAACAGGAGCAGTACTTC. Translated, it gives CASSVGVRGQQEQYF.